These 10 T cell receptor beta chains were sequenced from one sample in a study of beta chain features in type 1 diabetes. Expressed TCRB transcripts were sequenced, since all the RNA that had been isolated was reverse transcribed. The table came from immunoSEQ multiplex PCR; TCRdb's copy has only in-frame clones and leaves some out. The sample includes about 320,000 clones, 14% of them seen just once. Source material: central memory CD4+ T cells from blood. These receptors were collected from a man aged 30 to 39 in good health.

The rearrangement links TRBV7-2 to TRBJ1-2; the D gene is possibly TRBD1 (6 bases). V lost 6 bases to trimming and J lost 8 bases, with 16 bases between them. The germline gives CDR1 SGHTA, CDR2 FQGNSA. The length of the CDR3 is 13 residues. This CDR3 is CASSFRDTVGYTF. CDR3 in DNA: TGTGCCAGCAGTTTCCGGGACACGGTGGGCTACACCTTC.

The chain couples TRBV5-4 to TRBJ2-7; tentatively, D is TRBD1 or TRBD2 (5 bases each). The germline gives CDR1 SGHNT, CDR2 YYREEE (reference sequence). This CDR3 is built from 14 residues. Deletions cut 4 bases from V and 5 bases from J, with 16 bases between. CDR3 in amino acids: CASSPEQTGHEQYF. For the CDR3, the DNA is TGTGCCAGCAGCCCCGAACAGACGGGGCACGAGCAGTACTTC.

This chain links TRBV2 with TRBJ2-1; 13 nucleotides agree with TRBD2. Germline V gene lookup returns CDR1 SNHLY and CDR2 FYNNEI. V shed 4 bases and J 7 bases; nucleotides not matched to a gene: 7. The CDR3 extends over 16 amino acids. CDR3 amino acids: CASSALLAGGQNEQFF. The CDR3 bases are TGTGCCAGCAGTGCACTACTAGCGGGGGGGCAGAATGAGCAGTTCTTC.

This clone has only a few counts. The CDR3 sequence is CASTDQGSGANVLTF. CDR3 coding DNA: TGTGCCAGCACAGACCAGGGCTCTGGGGCCAACGTCCTGACTTTC. The chain couples TRBV6-5 to TRBJ2-6; D may be TRBD1 (5 bases). Germline V gene data show CDR1 as MNHEY and CDR2 as SVGAGI. Trimming cost V 7 bases and J 0 bases, with 10 bases left between them. The CDR3 sequence is 15 residues long.

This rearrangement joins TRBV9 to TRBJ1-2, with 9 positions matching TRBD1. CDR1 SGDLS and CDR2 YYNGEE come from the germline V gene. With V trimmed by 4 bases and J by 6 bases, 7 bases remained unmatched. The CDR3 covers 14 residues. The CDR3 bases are TGTGCCAGCAGCCAAAGGGACAGGGTTCATGGCTACACCTTC. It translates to CASSQRDRVHGYTF.

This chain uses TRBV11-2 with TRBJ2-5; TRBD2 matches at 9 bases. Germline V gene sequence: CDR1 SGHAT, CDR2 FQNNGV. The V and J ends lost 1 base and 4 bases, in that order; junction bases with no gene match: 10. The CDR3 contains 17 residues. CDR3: CASSLGAGGPGRETQYF. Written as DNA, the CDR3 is TGTGCCAGCAGCTTAGGTGCGGGGGGGCCCGGTAGAGAGACCCAGTACTTC.

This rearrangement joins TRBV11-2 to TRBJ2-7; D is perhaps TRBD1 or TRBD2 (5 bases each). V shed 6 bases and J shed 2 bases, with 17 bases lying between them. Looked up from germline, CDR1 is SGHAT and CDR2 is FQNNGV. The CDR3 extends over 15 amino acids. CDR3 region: CASRGVRRNTYEQYF. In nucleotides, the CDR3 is TGTGCCAGCAGGGGGGTTCGGCGGAATACCTACGAGCAGTACTTC.

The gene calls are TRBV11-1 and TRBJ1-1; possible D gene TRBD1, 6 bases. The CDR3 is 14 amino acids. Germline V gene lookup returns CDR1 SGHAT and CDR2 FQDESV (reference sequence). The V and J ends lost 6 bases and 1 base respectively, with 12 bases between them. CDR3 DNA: TGTGCCAGCAGGAGGACAGTTAAGAACACTGAAGCTTTCTTT. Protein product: CASRRTVKNTEAFF.

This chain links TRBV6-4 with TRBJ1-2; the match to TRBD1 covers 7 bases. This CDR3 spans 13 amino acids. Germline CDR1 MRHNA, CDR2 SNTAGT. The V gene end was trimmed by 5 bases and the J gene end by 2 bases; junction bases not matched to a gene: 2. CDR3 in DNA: TGTGCCAGCAGTCGACAGGGAAACTATGGCTACACCTTC. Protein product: CASSRQGNYGYTF.

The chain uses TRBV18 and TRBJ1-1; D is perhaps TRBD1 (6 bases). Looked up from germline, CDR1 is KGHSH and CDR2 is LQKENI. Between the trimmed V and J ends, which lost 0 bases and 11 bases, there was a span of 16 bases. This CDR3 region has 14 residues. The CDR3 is CASSPPLTGSSAFF. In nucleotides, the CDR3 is TGTGCCAGCTCACCACCGCTGACAGGCTCTTCGGCTTTCTTT. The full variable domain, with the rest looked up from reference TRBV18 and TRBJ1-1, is NAGVMQNPRHLVRRRGQEARLRCSPMKGHSHVYWYRQLPEEGLKFMVYLQKENIIDESGMPKERFSAEFPKEGPSILRIQQVVRGDSAAYFCASSPPLTGSSAFFGQGTRLTVV.